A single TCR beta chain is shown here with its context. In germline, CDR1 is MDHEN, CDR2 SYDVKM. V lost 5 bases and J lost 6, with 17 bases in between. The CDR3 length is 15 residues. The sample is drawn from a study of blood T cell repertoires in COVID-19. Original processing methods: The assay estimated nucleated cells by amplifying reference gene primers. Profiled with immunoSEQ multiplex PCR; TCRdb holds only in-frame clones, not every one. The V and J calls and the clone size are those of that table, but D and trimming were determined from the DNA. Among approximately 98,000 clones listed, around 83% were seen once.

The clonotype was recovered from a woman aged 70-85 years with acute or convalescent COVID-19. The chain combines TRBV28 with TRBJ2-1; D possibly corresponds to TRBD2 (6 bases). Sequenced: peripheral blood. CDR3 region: CASSPAGGMTNEQFF. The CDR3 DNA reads TGTGCCAGCAGTCCCGCTGGCGGGATGACCAATGAGCAGTTCTTC.